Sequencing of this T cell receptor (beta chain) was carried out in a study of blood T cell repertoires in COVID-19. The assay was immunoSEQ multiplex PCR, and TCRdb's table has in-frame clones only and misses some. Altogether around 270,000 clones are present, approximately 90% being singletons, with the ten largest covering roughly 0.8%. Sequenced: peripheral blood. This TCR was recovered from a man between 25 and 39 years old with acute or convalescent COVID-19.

CDR3 in DNA: TGTGCCAGCACCTCCAGGGGGGTTAATCAGCCCCAGCATTTT. Translating gives CASTSRGVNQPQHF. The gene calls are TRBV6-5 and TRBJ1-5; 7 nucleotides match TRBD1. V shed 7 bases and J 4 bases; nucleotides not matched to a gene: 7. CDR1 is MNHEY, CDR2 SVGAGI, per germline. The CDR3 runs 14 residues.